The source of this T cell receptor beta chain is a study of shared clonotypes between healthy human individuals. Whole-study findings and limits: The researchers took only blood, and tissue repertoires probably look different. Clonotypes shared by all four donors outscored non-shared clonotypes in generation probability. A handful of donors had about 5% of their naive CD4 clonotypes in common. Generally, estimated richness proved larger in naive subsets than it did in memory subsets.

To note about this clone: What it binds is not known.

Per germline, CDR1 SGHVS and CDR2 FNYEAQ. V gave up 2 bases and J gave up 2 bases; unmatched junction bases: 13. There are 19 residues in the CDR3. Sequencing was performed with immunoSEQ multiplex PCR; in TCRdb, only in-frame clones are kept and a portion is missing. The repertoire holds about 1.5 million clones, with 95% to 97% as singletons. The chain links TRBV7-6 to TRBJ2-3, with 10 bases that match TRBD2. Sequenced sample: naive CD4+ T cells sorted from blood. Indicated subset: CD45RA+ positively selected. This sequence was found in a man aged 25-45 years in good health. CDR3 residues: CASSLNAIRTSGPTDTQYF. The CDR3 DNA is TGTGCCAGCAGCTTAAATGCGATAAGGACTAGCGGCCCCACAGATACGCAGTATTTT. Based on the CDR3 plus reference TRBV7-6 and TRBJ2-3, the full variable domain is GAGVSQSPRYKVTKRGQDVALRCDPISGHVSLYWYRQALGQGPEFLTYFNYEAQQDKSGLPNDRFSAERPEGSISTLTIQRTEQRDSAMYRCASSLNAIRTSGPTDTQYFGPGTRLTVL.